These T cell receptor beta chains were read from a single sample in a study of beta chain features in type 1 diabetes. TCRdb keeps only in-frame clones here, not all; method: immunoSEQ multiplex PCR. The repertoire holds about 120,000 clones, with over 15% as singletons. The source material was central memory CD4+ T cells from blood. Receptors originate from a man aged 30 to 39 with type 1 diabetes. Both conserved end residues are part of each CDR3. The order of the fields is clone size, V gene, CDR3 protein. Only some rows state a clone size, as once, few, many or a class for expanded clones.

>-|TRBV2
CASKGQLNTEAFF
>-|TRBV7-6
CASSFYGAETQYF
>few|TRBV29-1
CSAQDSPLYGYTF
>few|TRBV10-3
CATSGARQGRSREDTQYF
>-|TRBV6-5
CASSLITQGTEAFF
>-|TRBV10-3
CASSAQDGQNRF
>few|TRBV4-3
CASSQDPGSNEQFF
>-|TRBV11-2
CASSAGTSGEQFF
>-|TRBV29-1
CSVLQGAWETQYF
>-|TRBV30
CAWSLAGGPNTQYF
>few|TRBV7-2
CASRLGRDEKLFF
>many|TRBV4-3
CASSQDWSHPSDF
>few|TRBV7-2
CASTLAGGSTDTQYF
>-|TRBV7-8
CASSSFPGGIYNEQFF
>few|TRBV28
CASRETNQPQHF
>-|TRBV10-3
CAISEGDSPLHF
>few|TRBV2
CASSSPRGTRGNQPQHF
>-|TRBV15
CATSRDRTGGSYGYTF
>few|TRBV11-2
CASSTQGAVETQYF
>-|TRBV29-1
CSIPGAANSNQPQHF
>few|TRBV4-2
CASSQTDRVVETQYF
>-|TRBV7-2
CASTSGRGQGIYGYTF
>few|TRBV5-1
CASSSTGVGANVLTF
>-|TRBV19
CASSRDMFNQPQHF
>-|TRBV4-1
CASKLEAGVYGYTF
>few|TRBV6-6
CASSPGRRSDTQYF
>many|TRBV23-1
CARRSGRSYNEQFF
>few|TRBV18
CASSPAVTGGSYEQYF
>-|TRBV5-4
CASRPDRGMGTQYF
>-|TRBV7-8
CASSPLITRGSSYNEQFF
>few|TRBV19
CASSILWTGGLGELFF
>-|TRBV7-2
CASSFWQPQHF